This T cell receptor (beta chain) was captured by sequencing in a study of blood T cells in healthy people across ages. Next came a second PCR, run for roughly 6 to 11 cycles, which used a sample-barcoded 5' primer along with a J-beta primer mix. Tagging of each cDNA molecule was performed by a template-switch adaptor with 12 random nucleotides. Each of the samples gave a minimum of 2.5 million paired-end reads that contained CDR3. TCRdb reanalysed the 5' RACE reads using MiXCR and keeps one entry per CDR3 protein. The sample contains roughly 800,000 distinct CDR3 sequences, around 25% of which appear only once. A few counts support this clonotype. Germline V gene data show CDR1 as KGHDR and CDR2 as SFDVKD. V dropped 4 bases and J dropped 0 bases, with 5 bases sitting between them. The CDR3 has 13 residues. The sample was also linked to a second study, of T cells of mothers and their children. That source reports: Each 15 ul cDNA reaction used 1.5 ug RNA; all RNA was used. An overlap that was slightly higher, though non-significant, was seen in related mother-child pairs versus unrelated pairs.

The V gene is TRBV24-1, the J gene TRBJ2-5; D not certain. Sequencing was carried out using blood. This receptor was identified in a boy aged 5 to 17 in good health. The CDR3 nucleotides read TGTGCCACCAGTGAGGCGTACCAAGAGACCCAGTACTTC. Amino acids: CATSEAYQETQYF.